This TCR beta chain was obtained from a study of blood T cell repertoires in COVID-19. Across the study: From the United States, Italy and Spain came samples of acute and convalescent COVID-19. T cells, B-cell-depleted T cells, or PBMCs provided the cDNA or gDNA that served as material.

Per the original methods: Researchers report that nucleated cell counts were estimated from reference gene primer amplification. Clones were read by immunoSEQ multiplex PCR, and TCRdb kept only the in-frame ones, dropping some. The V and J calls and clone size come from that table; D and trimming were worked out from the DNA. The sample lists about 170,000 clones, 65% to 85% occurring once. In this sample, this clone turned up once. The clonotype comes from a woman aged 55-70 years with acute or convalescent COVID-19. The sequenced sample consisted of peripheral blood.

CDR3 region: CASSFGQGADNQPQHF. In nucleotides, the CDR3 is TGTGCCAGCAGTTTTGGACAGGGGGCGGACAATCAGCCCCAGCATTTT. The V gene is TRBV6-2 or TRBV6-3, the J gene TRBJ1-5; 11 bases map to TRBD1. V lost 4 bases, J lost 3 bases, and 5 bases stayed unmatched. Germline lookup yields CDR1 MNHEY and CDR2 SVGEGT. The CDR3 totals 16 residues.